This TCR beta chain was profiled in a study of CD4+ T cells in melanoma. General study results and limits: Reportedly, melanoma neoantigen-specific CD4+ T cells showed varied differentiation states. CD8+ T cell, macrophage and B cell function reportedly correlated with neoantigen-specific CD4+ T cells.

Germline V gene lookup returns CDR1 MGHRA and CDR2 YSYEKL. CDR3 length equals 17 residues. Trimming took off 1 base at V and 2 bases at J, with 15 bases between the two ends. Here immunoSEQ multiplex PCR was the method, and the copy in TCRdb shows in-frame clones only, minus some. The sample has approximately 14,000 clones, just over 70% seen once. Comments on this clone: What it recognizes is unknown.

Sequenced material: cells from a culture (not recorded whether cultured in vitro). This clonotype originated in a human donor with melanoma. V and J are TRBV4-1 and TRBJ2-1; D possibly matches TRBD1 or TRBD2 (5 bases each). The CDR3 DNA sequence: TGCGCCAGCAGCCAAGGGGGTCTGGGGACGGCCTACAATGAGCAGTTCTTC. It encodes CASSQGGLGTAYNEQFF.